This T cell receptor (beta chain) emerged from a study of cytomegalovirus exposure and HLA in healthy donors. The CDR3 spans 14 residues. V lost 3 bases and J lost 6, with 16 bases in between. CDR1 is SGHTS, CDR2 YDEGEE, per germline. Donors sampled were nominally healthy, though unrecorded immune exposures were likely. Remarks on this clone: What it binds is not known.

The PCR was carried out with 60 Vbeta primers and 13 Jbeta primers. Data came from immunoSEQ multiplex PCR; TCRdb stores just in-frame clones and leaves some out. The sample has under 300,000 clones, 72% seen once. Study conclusions and caveats: Later analysis identified around 15,000 TCR beta sequences associated with HLA alleles, using a false discovery rate threshold of 0.05.

This receptor was identified in a female donor in good health and CMV-seronegative. The J gene is TRBJ2-7, the V gene TRBV5-8; possible D gene TRBD1, 6 bases. The sample was PBMCs. CDR3 in amino acids: CASSSWPQGIEQYF. The CDR3 nucleotides read TGTGCCAGCAGCTCCTGGCCCCAGGGGATCGAGCAGTACTTC.